This T cell receptor (beta chain) was sequenced during a study of blood T cell repertoires in COVID-19. Study overall: Acute and convalescent COVID-19 samples came from the United States, Italy and Spain. T cells, B-cell-depleted T cells, or PBMCs provided the cDNA or gDNA that served as material.

The CDR3 consists of 15 residues. The germline V gene has CDR1 SGDLS and CDR2 YYNGEE. Losses at the gene ends were 6 bases for V and 0 bases for J; bases not matched to a gene: 5. In the source study's methods: Reference gene primer amplification yielded estimated nucleated cell counts. The table came from immunoSEQ multiplex PCR; TCRdb's copy has only in-frame clones and leaves some out. The V and J calls and the clone size are those of that table, but D and trimming were determined from the DNA. The table has 85,000 to 100,000 clones, roughly 87% seen once. The sample was peripheral blood. The chain is built from TRBV9 and TRBJ2-1; TRBD2 matches at 8 bases. The TCR comes from a woman aged 60-70 years with COVID-19, enrolled during active disease. The chain's CDR3 is CASNERGSSYNEQFF. The CDR3 DNA reads TGTGCCAGCAATGAGCGGGGGAGCTCCTACAATGAGCAGTTCTTC.